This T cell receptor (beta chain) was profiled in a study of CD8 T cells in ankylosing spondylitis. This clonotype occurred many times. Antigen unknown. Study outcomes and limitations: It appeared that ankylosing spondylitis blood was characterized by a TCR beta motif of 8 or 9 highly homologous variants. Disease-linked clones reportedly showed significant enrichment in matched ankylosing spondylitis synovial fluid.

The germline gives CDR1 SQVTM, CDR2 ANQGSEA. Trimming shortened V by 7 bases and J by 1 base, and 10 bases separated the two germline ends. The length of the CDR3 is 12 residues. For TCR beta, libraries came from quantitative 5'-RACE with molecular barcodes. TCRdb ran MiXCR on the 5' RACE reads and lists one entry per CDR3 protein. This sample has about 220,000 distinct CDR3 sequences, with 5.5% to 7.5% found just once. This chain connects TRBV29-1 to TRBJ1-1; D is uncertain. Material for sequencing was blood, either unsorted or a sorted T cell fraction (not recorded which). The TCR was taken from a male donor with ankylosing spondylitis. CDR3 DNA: TGCAGCGGTTGTGGCAGGAACACTGAAGCTTTCTTT. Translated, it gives CSGCGRNTEAFF.